This TCR beta chain was recorded in a study of T cells in Graves' hyperthyroidism and ophthalmopathy. About the research overall: Peripheral blood collection took place at initial diagnosis, before any treatment.

The CDR3 spans 14 residues. V lost 5 bases and J 0 bases, leaving 11 bases between the germline ends. Per germline, CDR1 DFQATT and CDR2 SNEGSKA (reference sequence). Amplified regions were TCR beta CDR3 sequences from RNA transcripts. The primer set for the first-round RT-PCR of the TCR CDR3 was HTBI. MiXCR, run by TCRdb on the multiplex PCR reads, gives a single entry per CDR3 protein. Seen here are hundreds of thousands of distinct CDR3 sequences, about 24% observed once, and the top ten hold 35%. This clonotype was picked up many times. What it binds is not known. Overall study results and limits: Separating ophthalmopathy from stable hyperthyroidism was achieved by a 13 V-J model.

The rearrangement links TRBV20-1 to TRBJ1-3, with D maybe TRBD1 (5 bases). The clonotype was recovered from a woman aged 40 to 50 with Graves' ophthalmopathy. The sample was blood. CDR3 amino acids: CSAVGANSGNTIYF. CDR3 sequence (DNA): TGCAGTGCTGTTGGGGCTAACTCTGGAAACACCATATATTTT.